This T cell receptor beta chain was obtained from a study of identical twins. MiXCR, run by TCRdb on the 5' RACE reads, gives a single entry per CDR3 protein. The sample carries over 600,000 distinct CDR3 sequences, around 21% recorded once. This clonotype was counted a few times. The data also belong to a second study, concerning T cells expressing NK-cell markers.

The sample comprised PBMCs. The sequence was obtained from a woman under 30 in good health.

Written as DNA, the CDR3 is TGCAGCGCGACGACTAGGAGCTCCTACAATGAGCAGTTCTTC. Amino acid sequence: CSATTRSSYNEQFF. The chain carries TRBV29-1 and TRBJ2-1; TRBD2 might be the D (6 bases). Germline CDR1 reads SQVTM; CDR2 reads ANQGSEA. Trimming stripped 7 bases from V and 0 bases from J, with 13 bases between. This CDR3 is built from 14 residues.